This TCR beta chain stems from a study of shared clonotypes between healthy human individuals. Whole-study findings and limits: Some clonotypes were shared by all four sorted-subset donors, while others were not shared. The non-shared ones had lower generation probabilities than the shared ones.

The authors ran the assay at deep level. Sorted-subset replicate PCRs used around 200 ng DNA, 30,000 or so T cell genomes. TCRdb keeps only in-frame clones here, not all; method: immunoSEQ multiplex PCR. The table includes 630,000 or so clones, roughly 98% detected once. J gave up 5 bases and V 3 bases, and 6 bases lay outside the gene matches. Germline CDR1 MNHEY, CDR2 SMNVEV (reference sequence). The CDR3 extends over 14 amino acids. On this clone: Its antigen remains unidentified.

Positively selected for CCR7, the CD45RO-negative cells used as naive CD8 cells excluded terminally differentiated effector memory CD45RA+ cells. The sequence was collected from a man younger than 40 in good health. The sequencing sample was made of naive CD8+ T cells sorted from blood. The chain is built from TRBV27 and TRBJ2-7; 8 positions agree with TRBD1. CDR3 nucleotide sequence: TGTGCCAGCAGTTTTTCAGGGGGCCTGAACGAGCAGTACTTC. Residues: CASSFSGGLNEQYF.